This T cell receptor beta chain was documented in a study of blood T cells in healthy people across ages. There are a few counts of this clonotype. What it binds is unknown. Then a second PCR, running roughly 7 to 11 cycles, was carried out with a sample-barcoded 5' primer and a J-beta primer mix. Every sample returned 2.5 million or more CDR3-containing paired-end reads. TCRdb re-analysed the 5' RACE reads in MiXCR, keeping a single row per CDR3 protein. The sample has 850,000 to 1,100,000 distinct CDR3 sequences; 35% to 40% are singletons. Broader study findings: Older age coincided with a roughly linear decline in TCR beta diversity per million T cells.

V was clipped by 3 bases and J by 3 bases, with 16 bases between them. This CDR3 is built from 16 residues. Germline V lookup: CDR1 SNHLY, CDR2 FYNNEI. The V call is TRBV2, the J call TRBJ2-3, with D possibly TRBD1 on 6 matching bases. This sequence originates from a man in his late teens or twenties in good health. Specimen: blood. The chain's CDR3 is CASSDPGHLPTDTQYF. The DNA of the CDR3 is TGTGCCAGCAGTGACCCGGGACACCTGCCGACAGATACGCAGTATTTT. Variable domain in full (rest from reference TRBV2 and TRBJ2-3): EPEVTQTPSHQVTQMGQEVILRCVPISNHLYFYWYRQILGQKVEFLVSFYNNEISEKSEIFDDQFSVERPDGSNFTLKIRSTKLEDSAMYFCASSDPGHLPTDTQYFGPGTRLTVL.